Following are 4 T cell receptor beta chains from one sample sequenced in a study of blood T cell repertoires in COVID-19. Generated by immunoSEQ multiplex PCR, the TCRdb table keeps only in-frame clones and is missing some. The sample includes about 180,000 clones, about 89% of them seen just once. The specimen was peripheral blood. The receptors were gathered from a man younger than 35 who had recovered from COVID-19.

The rearrangement joins TRBV30 to TRBJ2-7, with 7 bases identical to TRBD2. V shed 6 bases and J 3 bases; nucleotides not matched to a gene: 5. The CDR3 is made up of 12 amino acids. Germline assignment: CDR1 GTSNPN and CDR2 SVGIG (reference sequence). The CDR3, as DNA: TGTGCCTGTACCGGGACTATCTACGAGCAGTACTTC. Its protein product is CACTGTIYEQYF.

The chain couples TRBV28 to TRBJ2-7; weak D call: TRBD1 (5 bases). The CDR3 length is 13 residues. CDR1 is MDHEN, CDR2 SYDVKM, per germline. Trimming removed 5 bases from V and 4 bases from J, with 12 bases in between. CDR3 sequence reads: CASSTRQIYEQYF. CDR3 nucleotides: TGTGCCAGCAGTACGAGACAGATATACGAGCAGTACTTC.

The V gene is TRBV12-3 or TRBV12-4, the J gene TRBJ2-1; D gene uncertain. The germline V and J ends were trimmed by 6 bases and 6 bases, with 6 bases remaining between them. CDR3 length equals 11 residues. CDR3: CASSPFNEQFF. The DNA of the CDR3 is TGTGCCAGCAGCCCTTTCAATGAGCAGTTCTTC.

The gene calls are TRBV5-6 and TRBJ1-3, with D possibly matching TRBD1 (5 bases). CDR1 SGHDT and CDR2 YYEEEE come from the germline V gene. Between the trimmed V and J ends, which lost 4 bases and 6 bases, there was a span of 14 bases. This CDR3 spans 14 amino acids. This CDR3 reads CASSPIRDVNTIYF. CDR3 DNA sequence: TGTGCCAGCAGCCCGATCAGGGATGTAAACACCATATATTTT. The whole variable domain, remainder taken from reference TRBV5-6 and TRBJ1-3, is DAGVTQSPTHLIKTRGQQVTLRCSPKSGHDTVSWYQQALGQGPQFIFQYYEEEERQRGNFPDRFSGHQFPNYSSELNVNALLLGDSALYLCASSPIRDVNTIYFGEGSWLTVV.